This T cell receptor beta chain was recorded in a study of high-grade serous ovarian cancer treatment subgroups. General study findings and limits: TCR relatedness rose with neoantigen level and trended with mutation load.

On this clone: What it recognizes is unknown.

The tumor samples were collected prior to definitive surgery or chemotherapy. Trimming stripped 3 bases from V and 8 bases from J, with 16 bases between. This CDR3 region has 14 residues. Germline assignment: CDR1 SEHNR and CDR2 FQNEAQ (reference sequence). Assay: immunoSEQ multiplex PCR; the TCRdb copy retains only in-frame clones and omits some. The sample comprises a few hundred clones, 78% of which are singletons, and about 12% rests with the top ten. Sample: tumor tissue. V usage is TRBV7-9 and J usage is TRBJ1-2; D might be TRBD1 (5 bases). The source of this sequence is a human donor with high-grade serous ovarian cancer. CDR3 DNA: TGTGCCAGCAGCTTGGAAGGAGGGGCGCGGGGCTACACCTTC. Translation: CASSLEGGARGYTF.